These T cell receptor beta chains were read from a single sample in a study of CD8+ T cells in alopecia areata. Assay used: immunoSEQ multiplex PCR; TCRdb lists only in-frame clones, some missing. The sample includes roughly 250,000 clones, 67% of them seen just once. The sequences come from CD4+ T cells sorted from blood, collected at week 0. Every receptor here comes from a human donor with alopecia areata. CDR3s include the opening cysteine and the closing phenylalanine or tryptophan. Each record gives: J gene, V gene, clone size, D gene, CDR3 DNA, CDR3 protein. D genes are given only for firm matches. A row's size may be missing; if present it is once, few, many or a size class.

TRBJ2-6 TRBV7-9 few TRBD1 TGTGCCAGCAGCTTGGACCAGGGGGCAGGGGCCAACGTCCTGACTTTC CASSLDQGAGANVLTF
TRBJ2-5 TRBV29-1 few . TGCAGCGTATCCCTGATCCAAGAGACCCAGTACTTC CSVSLIQETQYF
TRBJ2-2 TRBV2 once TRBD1 TGTGCCAGCAGTGATCTCCTCCGGGACAGGGTCACCGGGGAGCTGTTTTTT CASSDLLRDRVTGELFF
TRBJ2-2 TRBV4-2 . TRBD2 TGTGCCAGCAGCCAGTTAGGGACTAGCGGGAACACCGGGGAGCTGTTTTTT CASSQLGTSGNTGELFF
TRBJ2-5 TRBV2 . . TGTGCCAGCAGTGAAGCTCTATCCCGCAGGCTGGAGACCCAGTACTTC CASSEALSRRLETQYF
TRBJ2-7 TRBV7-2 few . TGTGCCAGCAGCCCCCTGGGGGGCTACGAGCAGTACTTC CASSPLGGYEQYF
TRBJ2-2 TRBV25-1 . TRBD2 TGTGCCAGCAGTTTACTAGCGGGGGGGATCACCGGGGAGCTGTTTTTT CASSLLAGGITGELFF
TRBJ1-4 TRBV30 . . TGTGCCTGCGGGGTCTACAATGAAAAACTGTTTTTT CACGVYNEKLFF
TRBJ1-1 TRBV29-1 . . TGCAGCGCGGGGACGCTGGAGGCTTTCTTT CSAGTLEAFF
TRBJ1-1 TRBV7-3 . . TGTGCCAGCAGCCCCGGGCCAAGGGACACTGAAGCTTTCTTT CASSPGPRDTEAFF
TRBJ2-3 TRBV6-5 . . TGTGCCAGCAGCTGGGGACGGGAAAGGACAGATACGCAGTATTTT CASSWGRERTDTQYF
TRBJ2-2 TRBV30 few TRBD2 TGTGCCTGGAGCGGACTAGCGTGGACCGGGGAGCTGTTTTTT CAWSGLAWTGELFF
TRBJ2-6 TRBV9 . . TGTGCCAGCAGCGTAGTCGAGGCAGGGGCCAACGTCCTGACTTTC CASSVVEAGANVLTF
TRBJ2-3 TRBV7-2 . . TGTGCCAGCAGCCCCGGAGGGCCGCAGTATTTT CASSPGGPQYF
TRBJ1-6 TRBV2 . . TGTGCCAGCGCGATCCTGGCCTCACCCCTCCACTTT CASAILASPLHF
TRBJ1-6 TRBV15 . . TGTGCCACCCAGGGCCGAAGGATTAATTCACCCCTCCACTTT CATQGRRINSPLHF
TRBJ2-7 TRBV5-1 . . TGCGCCAGCAGCTTGGCACCCAACTACGAGCAGTACTTC CASSLAPNYEQYF
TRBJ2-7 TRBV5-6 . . TGTGCCAGCAGCTTCGACACAAGCTCCTACGAGCAGTACTTC CASSFDTSSYEQYF
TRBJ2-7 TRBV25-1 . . TGTGCCAGCGGCTCGTCCTCCTACGAGCAGTACTTC CASGSSSYEQYF
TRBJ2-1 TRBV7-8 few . TGTGCCAGCAGCCCCCTTAGGGTCTCCTACAATGAGCAGTTCTTC CASSPLRVSYNEQFF